What follows is one T cell receptor (beta chain) and its context. There are 13 residues in the CDR3. CDR1 and CDR2 (germline): SGDLS, YYNGEE. V was cut by 6 bases and J by 0 bases, with 4 bases left in between. Clones were read by immunoSEQ multiplex PCR, and TCRdb kept only the in-frame ones, dropping some. The sample lists over 60,000 clones; roughly 80% were seen once. These data belong to a study of OX40 agonist ivuxolimab in advanced cancers. This material consisted of CD4+ or CD8+ T cells sorted from blood, taken in a trial of the OX40 agonist ivuxolimab. The chain carries TRBV9 and TRBJ1-6; D is unclear. This TCR was sampled from an adult with an advanced solid tumor such as melanoma, head and neck, liver or kidney cancer. The DNA for the CDR3 is TGTGCCAGCACCGACTCCTATAATTCACCCCTCCACTTT. It yields the protein CASTDSYNSPLHF.